These 8 T cell receptor beta chains originate from one sample sequenced in a study of blood T cells in healthy people across ages. Primers used in a second PCR of roughly 7 to 12 cycles were a sample-barcoded 5' primer and a J-beta primer mix. TCRdb re-called the 5' RACE reads through MiXCR, storing one row per CDR3 protein. The sample includes about 940,000 distinct CDR3 sequences, about 44% of them seen just once. What was sequenced was blood. These receptors all stem from a young man in good health.

The V call is TRBV7-2, the J call TRBJ2-3; 9 nucleotides line up with TRBD1. Germline trimming cut 4 bases from V and 2 bases from J; bases unmatched to any gene: 4. This CDR3 is 15 amino acids long. Germline CDR1 and CDR2: SGHTA and FQGNSA. This CDR3 reads CASSYGTGFTDTQYF. The CDR3 coding sequence is TGTGCCAGCAGCTACGGGACAGGGTTCACAGATACGCAGTATTTT. The variable domain in full, with the rest retrieved from reference TRBV7-2 and TRBJ2-3, is GAGVSQSPSNKVTEKGKDVELRCDPISGHTALYWYRQSLGQGLEFLIYFQGNSAPDKSGLPSDRFSAERTGGSVSTLTIQRTQQEDSAVYLCASSYGTGFTDTQYFGPGTRLTVL.

There are a few counts of this clonotype. The chain has TRBV2 and TRBJ2-3; D call uncertain. Trimming left V 4 bases short and J 0 bases short, with 5 bases between. The V gene's germline CDR1 is SNHLY and CDR2 FYNNEI. The CDR3 contains 13 residues. The CDR3 loop reads CASSGVSTDTQYF. The CDR3 DNA reads as TGTGCCAGCAGTGGGGTTAGCACAGATACGCAGTATTTT.

The genes are TRBV14 and TRBJ1-2; TRBD1 might be the D (6 bases). Germline CDR1 SGHDN, CDR2 FVKESK. The CDR3 is 15 amino acids. V dropped 3 bases and J dropped 7 bases, with 18 bases sitting between them. This CDR3 is CASSQSNQGKGGYTF. CDR3 in DNA: TGTGCCAGCAGCCAGAGCAACCAGGGGAAGGGTGGCTACACCTTC. Based on the CDR3 plus reference TRBV14 and TRBJ1-2, the full variable domain is EAGVTQFPSHSVIEKGQTVTLRCDPISGHDNLYWYRRVMGKEIKFLLHFVKESKQDESGMPNNRFLAERTGGTYSTLKVQPAELEDSGVYFCASSQSNQGKGGYTFGSGTRLTVV.

This clonotype was detected only a few times. The V gene is TRBV29-1, the J gene TRBJ2-7, with 7 bases aligning to TRBD1. Germline V lookup: CDR1 SQVTM, CDR2 ANQGSEA. The V segment lost 2 bases and the J segment 3 bases; nucleotides outside the gene matches: 13. CDR3 length: 16 residues. DNA of the CDR3: TGCAGCGTTGAAACCCCCAGGACAGGAGATCGCTACGAGCAGTACTTC. Protein sequence: CSVETPRTGDRYEQYF.

This clonotype was counted a few times. The rearrangement joins TRBV7-3 to TRBJ2-3, with D possibly TRBD1 on 6 matching bases. In germline, CDR1 is SGHTA, CDR2 FQGTGA. Between the trimmed V and J ends, which lost 5 bases and 4 bases, there was a span of 13 bases. This CDR3 comprises 14 residues. CDR3 in amino acids: CASSPGAGADTQYF. The CDR3 nucleotides read TGTGCCAGCAGCCCTGGGGCAGGGGCAGATACGCAGTATTTT.

For the CDR3, the DNA is TGTGCCAGCAGCTTAGGACGGGGGTTGTCCTACGAGCAGTACTTC. This codes for CASSLGRGLSYEQYF. The chain uses TRBV7-9 and TRBJ2-7; tentative D call: TRBD2 (6 bases). The CDR3 runs 15 residues. Between the trimmed V and J ends, which lost 1 base and 1 base, there was a span of 11 bases. Germline V lookup: CDR1 SEHNR, CDR2 FQNEAQ (reference sequence).

A few counts support this clonotype. The chain couples TRBV15 to TRBJ2-1; TRBD1 agrees at 9 bases. CDR3 length: 14 amino acids. The trim removed 10 bases at V and 2 bases at J, leaving 6 bases unmatched. Germline V CDR1 and CDR2: LNHNV, YYDKDF (reference sequence). CDR3 in DNA: TGTGCCATCGATACAGGGGGCGCCTACAATGAGCAGTTCTTC. Amino acid sequence: CAIDTGGAYNEQFF.

This clonotype has only a few counts. The chain joins TRBV27 to TRBJ1-1, with no clear D. This CDR3 region has 14 residues. Germline-derived CDR1 and CDR2 are MNHEY and SMNVEV (reference sequence). Trimming stripped 0 bases from V and 0 bases from J, with 5 bases between. In nucleotides, the CDR3 is TGTGCCAGCAGTTTATCGGAGCTGAACACTGAAGCTTTCTTT. Protein product: CASSLSELNTEAFF.